The entry below describes one TCR beta chain. This clone was counted a few times. Its antigen target is currently unknown. Per-base qualities were not stored, and no clone one base away is much larger. This record comes from a study of beta chain features in type 1 diabetes (dated by TCRdb to 2017 to 2018). Context from the whole study: Mean age, gender distribution, total cell number and subset yield did not differ between patients and healthy donors. A total of around 110,000,000 sorted cells were examined across all samples, and RNA yield correlated strongly with the number of cells per subset. In the study, recently diagnosed type 1 diabetes patients and matched healthy donors were compared on the TCRB repertoires of their sorted circulating CD4+ T cell subsets. Regulatory and stem cell-like memory subsets were obtained from only 8 patients and roughly 8 healthy donors, while naive and central memory subsets were obtained from all 28 donors. Overall study outcomes, separate from this receptor: Because cDNA was sequenced instead of genomic DNA, activated cells with high expression could be over-represented, although the groups did not differ in activation or CD3 levels. Naive, central memory and regulatory TCRB repertoires appeared more similar among patients than among healthy donors. PCR might favor shorter templates, but patient and control samples were amplified and corrected together, so any skew would affect both groups equally. HLA sub-analyses involved small numbers of individuals, so any influence of HLA type on TCRB rearrangement remained unresolved. At VDJ recombination sites, type 1 diabetes patients had fewer insertions and more deleted nucleotides, which implies abnormalities in thymic rearrangement. In all four CD4+ subsets, TCRB CDR3 length was moderately but significantly shorter in type 1 diabetes patients.

The CDR3 starts with the cysteine, ends with the phenylalanine, and has 14 residues. The DNA shown is the 42-base CDR3, in frame from base 1. V loses 0 bases at its end and J loses 8 bases; junction bases beyond the gene matches: 7. Taken from the germline V gene, the CDR1 and CDR2 loops are SGDLS and YYNGEE. A single peripheral blood draw of 95 to 150 mL on average was collected from each donor into heparinised tubes. Naive, central memory, regulatory and stem cell-like memory CD4+ T cells were sorted on a BD FACSAria II using a panel including CD45RO, CCR7, CD25, CD127, CD95 and CD27. Every sorted population had a purity above 95%. PBMCs were separated immediately by Lymphoprep density gradient centrifugation and were stained directly, without being cultured. So that batch effects would be minimized, each experiment stained and sorted samples in pairs, pairing one healthy donor with one patient.

The High Capacity cDNA Reverse Transcription Kit was used to reverse transcribe all of the isolated RNA, meaning that expressed TCRB transcripts were what got sequenced. Deep immunoSEQ sequencing was applied to naive, central memory and regulatory T cell samples, giving an average of roughly 3.3 million total reads per sample. Sorted cells were lysed in RLT buffer, and RNA was extracted using DNase-treated RNeasy Micro or Mini kits according to cell number. Each cell subset was processed on its own to prevent cross-contamination, while patient and healthy donor samples were processed together. The immunoSEQ multiplex PCR was used to amplify TCRB sequences from cDNA, generating 87-bp fragments that spanned the CDR3 region. The amplicons were sequenced using the Illumina HiSeq platform. On the authors' methods: Synthetic template baselines were used to correct PCR bias computationally, reads within Hamming distance 2 were collapsed together, and singletons that could not be merged were discarded. By aligning reads against IMGT, V, D and J genes, CDR3 length, and insertions or deletions at six rearrangement sites were assigned. Within each subset, clonotype counts were normalized to the number of sorted cells before true diversity and Gini coefficients were calculated with the tcR R package. Repertoire sharing was quantified using the overlap coefficient calculated on TCRB nucleotide sequences. As a proxy for the pre-selection repertoire, out-of-frame TCRB sequences from naive cells were analyzed. The clones in this table, taken by TCRdb from immuneACCESS, are in-frame only. Not every clone is retained; where verified, under half of the shortfall comes from an unresolved V gene, and the cause of the rest is unknown. The D gene and trimming were derived from the DNA, and the V and J assignments and clone size from that table. Here the sample has about 410,000 clones; 14% occur a single time. Roughly 0.036% of the sample is in the top ten clones.

The sample taken for sequencing was naive CD4+ T cells from blood. This specimen's cell subset or site label, interpreted: true naive CD4+ T cells. The sequence came from a man aged 25-40 years in good health. The V and J segments used are TRBV9 and TRBJ2-5; the central 7 bases match TRBD1. The CDR3 region reads CASSVGGQYETQYF. The DNA is as follows: TGTGCCAGCAGCGTAGGGGGACAGTACGAAACCCAGTACTTC.